This T cell receptor beta chain is from a study of cytomegalovirus exposure and HLA in healthy donors. Study results and caveats: A few V segments could not be told apart, such as TRBV6-2 and TRBV6-3, and were left out.

The study ran its PCR with 60 Vbeta and 13 Jbeta primers. The protocol was immunoSEQ multiplex PCR, while the TCRdb copy is restricted to in-frame clones and leaves out a portion. The data contain around 88,000 clones, about four fifths of them seen just once; the ten biggest clones take up approximately 4%. Comment on this clone: Antigen unknown.

Germline CDR1 is LNHDA and CDR2 is SQIVND (reference sequence). The CDR3 sequence is 13 residues long. V lost 10 bases, J lost 5 bases, and 15 bases lay in between. The genes are TRBV19 and TRBJ1-5, with D maybe TRBD1 (5 bases). Input material: PBMCs. This clonotype was sampled from a woman aged 40-49 years in good health and CMV-seropositive. CDR3 in DNA: TGTGCCACCGACAGAGCGAGCCATCAGCCCCAGCATTTT. Its translation is CATDRASHQPQHF.